This T cell receptor beta chain stems from a study of cytomegalovirus exposure and HLA in healthy donors. It was with 60 Vbeta and 13 Jbeta primers that the PCR ran. Sequencing was performed with immunoSEQ multiplex PCR; in TCRdb, only in-frame clones are kept and a portion is missing. Among fewer than 120,000 clones listed, about three quarters were seen once. CDR1 is PRHDT and CDR2 is FYEKMQ in the germline V gene (reference sequence). The length of the CDR3 is 16 residues. The junction had 7 bases not matched to a gene; V was cut back by 5 bases and J by 1 base. Sequencing input: PBMCs. The V call is TRBV13, the J call TRBJ2-2, with 7 bases matching TRBD1. The sequence was obtained from a woman between 55 and 75 years old in good health and CMV-seropositive. For the CDR3, the DNA is TGTGCCAGCAGCGCCCTGGGACAGATGAACACCGGGGAGCTGTTTTTT. It translates to CASSALGQMNTGELFF.